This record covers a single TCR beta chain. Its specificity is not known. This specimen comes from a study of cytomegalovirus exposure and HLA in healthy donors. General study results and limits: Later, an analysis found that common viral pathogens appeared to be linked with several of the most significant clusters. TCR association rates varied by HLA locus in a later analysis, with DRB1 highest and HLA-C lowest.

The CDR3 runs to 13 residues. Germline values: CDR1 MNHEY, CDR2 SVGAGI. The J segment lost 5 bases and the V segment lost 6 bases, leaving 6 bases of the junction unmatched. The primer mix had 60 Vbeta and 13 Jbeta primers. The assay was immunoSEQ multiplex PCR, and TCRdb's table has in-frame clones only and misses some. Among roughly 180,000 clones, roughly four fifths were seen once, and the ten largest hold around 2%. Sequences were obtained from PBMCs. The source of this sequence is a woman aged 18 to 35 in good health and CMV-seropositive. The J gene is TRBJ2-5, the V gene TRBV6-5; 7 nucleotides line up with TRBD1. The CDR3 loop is CASRPTGIETQYF. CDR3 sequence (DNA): TGTGCCAGCAGACCGACAGGGATCGAGACCCAGTACTTC.